Listed here are 26 T cell receptor beta chains from one sample, sequenced in a study of immune evolution from preneoplasia to lung adenocarcinoma (dated by TCRdb to the early 2020s). Libraries came from the immunoSEQ multiplex PCR assay. TCRdb took over this immuneACCESS table, retaining in-frame rearrangements with V and J assigned. Such tables are incomplete; in checked studies, under half of the missing clones stem from an unresolved V gene, and the remainder is unexplained. The sample table shows approximately 5,000 clones, and 70% to 85% are seen once. Approximately 7.5% of the sample rests with the top ten. Material for sequencing was FFPE lung adenocarcinoma in situ tissue. Interpreted using the paper, the cell subset or site label stands for: preinvasive adenocarcinoma in situ (AIS). Receptors were obtained from a person aged 60-79 years with lung adenocarcinoma.

This rearrangement joins TRBV7-2 to TRBJ1-6, with D maybe TRBD1 (5 bases). This CDR3 comprises 16 residues. Germline loops: CDR1 SGHTA, CDR2 FQGNSA. V was clipped by 1 base and J by 6 bases, with 13 bases between them. The CDR3 DNA follows: TGTGCCAGCAGCTTAGTAGGGCAGGGAAGTAATTCACCCCTCCACTTT. The encoded protein is CASSLVGQGSNSPLHF. Looking up the rest from reference TRBV7-2 and TRBJ1-6 gives the full variable domain: GAGVSQSPSNKVTEKGKDVELRCDPISGHTALYWYRQSLGQGLEFLIYFQGNSAPDKSGLPSDRFSAERTGGSVSTLTIQRTQQEDSAVYLCASSLVGQGSNSPLHFGNGTRLTVT.

This chain connects TRBV11-1 to TRBJ2-1, with D uncertain. Germline V CDR1 and CDR2: SGHAT, FQDESV (reference sequence). V was pared by 1 base and J by 10 bases, with 14 bases between. The CDR3 sequence is 14 residues long. In DNA, the CDR3 is TGTGCCAGCAGCTTAGTCCGGGCGGTTGGGGAGCAGTTCTTC. Translating gives CASSLVRAVGEQFF.

The chain joins TRBV6-6 to TRBJ2-7; perhaps TRBD1 as D (6 bases). V was trimmed by 4 bases and J by 3 bases, leaving 10 bases between them. CDR1 and CDR2 (germline): MNHNY, SVGAGI (reference sequence). The CDR3 is made up of 13 amino acids. This CDR3 reads CASSLTGIYEQYF. The CDR3 nucleotides are TGTGCCAGCAGTTTAACAGGGATCTACGAGCAGTACTTC.

The V gene is TRBV18, the J gene TRBJ2-5; D is undetermined. The CDR3 totals 14 residues. Germline-derived CDR1 and CDR2 are KGHSH and LQKENI. The V and J ends lost 1 base and 1 base respectively, with 7 bases between them. DNA of the CDR3: TGTGCCAGCTCACCACGGAGAGTCCAAGAGACCCAGTACTTC. Protein: CASSPRRVQETQYF.

The V call is TRBV5-4, the J call TRBJ2-2; 11 bases are a match to TRBD1. Germline lookup yields CDR1 SGHNT and CDR2 YYREEE (reference sequence). Trimming at V came to 4 bases and at J to 0 bases, leaving 11 bases not matched to a gene. The CDR3 extends over 19 amino acids. The CDR3 spells CASSAGTGGISPNTGELFF. CDR3 nucleotides: TGTGCCAGCAGCGCCGGGACAGGGGGAATCTCTCCGAACACCGGGGAGCTGTTTTTT.

The V and J genes are TRBV4-3 and TRBJ2-1, with D possibly TRBD2 on 5 matching bases. This CDR3 spans 15 amino acids. CDR1 is LGHNA, CDR2 YSLEER, per germline. With 0 bases removed from V and 5 bases from J, the gap between germline ends came to 11 bases. CDR3 coding DNA: TGCGCCAGCAGCCAAGAGGGCGAGCGGCACAATGAGCAGTTCTTC. Its translation is CASSQEGERHNEQFF.

The V gene is TRBV14, the J gene TRBJ2-7; no clear D. V was trimmed by 1 base and J by 4 bases, leaving 14 bases between them. CDR3 length: 15 amino acids. Germline V gene lookup returns CDR1 SGHDN and CDR2 FVKESK. CDR3 coding DNA: TGTGCCAGCAGCCAAGGGGTCCGACTGAGGTACGAGCAGTACTTC. Its translation: CASSQGVRLRYEQYF. Full variable domain (outside the CDR3, taken from reference TRBV14 and TRBJ2-7): EAGVTQFPSHSVIEKGQTVTLRCDPISGHDNLYWYRRVMGKEIKFLLHFVKESKQDESGMPNNRFLAERTGGTYSTLKVQPAELEDSGVYFCASSQGVRLRYEQYFGPGTRLTVT.

The rearrangement uses TRBV11-2 and TRBJ2-7; TRBD2 agrees at 8 bases. This CDR3 has 17 residues. V shed 1 base, J shed 3 bases, and the junction held 11 bases outside the gene matches. Per germline, CDR1 SGHAT and CDR2 FQNNGV. CDR3 coding DNA: TGTGCCAGCAGCTTAGTGGACGGGGGGGCCGGAGGCTACGAGCAGTACTTC. Translating it yields CASSLVDGGAGGYEQYF. The full variable domain, in which reference TRBV11-2 and TRBJ2-7 provide the parts outside the CDR3, is EAGVAQSPRYKIIEKRQSVAFWCNPISGHATLYWYQQILGQGPKLLIQFQNNGVVDDSQLPKDRFSAERLKGVDSTLKIQPAKLEDSAVYLCASSLVDGGAGGYEQYFGPGTRLTVT.

This clone showed up just a few times. V and J are TRBV6-4 and TRBJ2-3; no definite D call. The V gene's germline CDR1 is MRHNA and CDR2 SNTAGT. The CDR3 contains 15 residues. V was cut by 8 bases and J by 0 bases, with 15 bases left in between. CDR3 nucleotides: TGTGCCAGCCGCGAGACTGTAGGAAGCACAGATACGCAGTATTTT. As protein: CASRETVGSTDTQYF.

The rearrangement uses TRBV1 and TRBJ1-4; the table's TRBD1 call for D was not verified on the DNA. TRBV1 is reported as a pseudogene. This CDR3 region has 16 residues. CDR3 region: CTSSQEEGATNEKLFF. DNA for the CDR3: TGCACCAGCAGCCAAGAGGAAGGGGCAACTAATGAAAAACTGTTTTTT.

The chain employs TRBV6-6 and TRBJ2-1; D is ambiguous. Germline lookup yields CDR1 MNHNY and CDR2 SVGAGI (reference sequence). V was shortened by 5 bases and J by 8 bases, with 7 bases between the two germline ends. This CDR3 region has 11 residues. The CDR3 DNA follows: TGTGCCAGCAGTGAACTCTATGAGCAGTTCTTC. This translates into CASSELYEQFF.

This chain uses TRBV30 with TRBJ2-1; TRBD1 might be the D (6 bases). V lost 1 base, J lost 10 bases, and 14 bases lay in between. This CDR3 comprises 13 residues. Germline CDR1 is GTSNPN and CDR2 is SVGIG (reference sequence). The CDR3 DNA follows: TGTGCCTGGAGTGAACATACAGGGACCGAGCAGTTCTTC. It encodes CAWSEHTGTEQFF.

The chain has TRBV18 and TRBJ1-1; 10 nucleotides match TRBD1. V lost 1 base and J lost 6; bases outside the gene matches: 8. The germline V gene encodes CDR1 KGHSH and CDR2 LQKENI. CDR3 length: 16 amino acids. The CDR3 DNA sequence: TGTGCCAGCTCACCACTTCCGACAGGGGGCACGGCTGAAGCTTTCTTT. Encoded protein: CASSPLPTGGTAEAFF. The full variable domain, with the rest looked up from reference TRBV18 and TRBJ1-1, is NAGVMQNPRHLVRRRGQEARLRCSPMKGHSHVYWYRQLPEEGLKFMVYLQKENIIDESGMPKERFSAEFPKEGPSILRIQQVVRGDSAAYFCASSPLPTGGTAEAFFGQGTRLTVV.

V usage is TRBV27 and J usage is TRBJ2-3; no firm D call. Germline assignment: CDR1 MNHEY and CDR2 SMNVEV (reference sequence). Trimming removed 0 bases from V and 2 bases from J, with 3 bases in between. This CDR3 has 13 amino acids. The CDR3 nucleotides are TGTGCCAGCAGTTTATCGTCCACAGATACGCAGTATTTT. Translated: CASSLSSTDTQYF.

This clone was detected a few times. The V gene is TRBV14, the J gene TRBJ1-4; TRBD1 might be the D (6 bases). V was clipped by 6 bases and J by 5 bases, with 10 bases between them. The length of the CDR3 is 13 residues. Germline CDR1 is SGHDN and CDR2 is FVKESK. DNA of the CDR3: TGTGCCAGCAGGTCTACAGGGAATGAAAAACTGTTTTTT. Residues: CASRSTGNEKLFF.

The V and J genes are TRBV7-9 and TRBJ2-5; 7 bases match TRBD1. The CDR3 length is 15 residues. Trimming cost V 4 bases and J 5 bases; bases outside gene matches: 10. Germline CDR1 is SEHNR and CDR2 is FQNEAQ (reference sequence). The CDR3 region has the DNA TGTGCCAGCAGCTCACCACGGACAGGCTTGGAGACCCAGTACTTC. Translating it yields CASSSPRTGLETQYF.

Only one count was recorded for this clone. CDR3 DNA: TGCGCCAGCAGCTTGGGGTCCAGGGTCAACGCGGAGACCCAGTACTTC. Encoded protein: CASSLGSRVNAETQYF. The chain combines TRBV5-1 with TRBJ2-5, with D possibly being TRBD1 (5 bases). The CDR3 extends over 16 amino acids. V was shortened by 0 bases and J by 5 bases, with 17 bases between the two germline ends. Germline-derived CDR1 and CDR2 are SGHRS and YFSETQ.

The chain carries TRBV6-4 and TRBJ2-3, with D possibly called TRBD1 or TRBD2 (5 bases each). CDR1 and CDR2 (germline): MRHNA, SNTAGT. The V gene lost 5 bases and the J gene lost 2 bases, with 11 bases spanning the gap. This CDR3 contains 14 residues. CDR3 nucleotides: TGTGCCAGCAGTAGGGACGGAGACACAGATACGCAGTATTTT. It is translated as CASSRDGDTDTQYF.

The gene calls are TRBV19 and TRBJ2-1, with 9 bases fitting TRBD2. The CDR3 runs 15 residues. The germline gives CDR1 LNHDA, CDR2 SQIVND (reference sequence). J gave up 8 bases and V 7 bases, and 12 bases lay outside the gene matches. CDR3 region: CASTNLGTSSHEQFF. The CDR3 DNA reads TGTGCCAGTACGAACCTCGGGACTAGCTCCCATGAGCAGTTCTTC.

The chain combines TRBV18 with TRBJ2-2; maybe TRBD2 (6 bases). The germline V gene encodes CDR1 KGHSH and CDR2 LQKENI. The CDR3 is 15 residues long. Trimming pared 3 bases from V and 5 bases from J, leaving 13 bases between. CDR3 sequence: CASSPGLQLTGELFF. The CDR3 nucleotides read TGTGCCAGCTCACCGGGACTCCAACTTACCGGGGAGCTGTTTTTT.

This sequence joins TRBV27 and TRBJ1-2; D remains unclear. The V gene's germline CDR1 is MNHEY and CDR2 SMNVEV (reference sequence). Between the trimmed V and J ends, which lost 6 bases and 6 bases, there was a span of 32 bases. The CDR3 has 19 amino acids. The CDR3 nucleotides read TGTGCCAGCAGCCCCCTTGACATCACCGGACGGTTATCGCCAGATGGCTACACCTTC. Encoded protein: CASSPLDITGRLSPDGYTF.

The CDR3 reads CASSAGQGLNQPQHF. In DNA, the CDR3 is TGTGCCAGCAGTGCCGGACAGGGCTTGAATCAGCCCCAGCATTTT. This rearrangement joins TRBV6-1 to TRBJ1-5, with 8 nucleotides matching TRBD1. The V gene end was trimmed by 4 bases and the J gene end by 4 bases; junction bases not matched to a gene: 6. The CDR3 runs 15 residues. From germline, CDR1 is MNHNS and CDR2 SASEGT.

This clone was found a few times. A junction end diverges from the germline sequence, so it may reflect a read error. The chain employs TRBV4-1 and TRBJ1-4; 7 nucleotides align to TRBD1. The CDR3 is made up of 12 amino acids. Germline CDR1 MGHRA, CDR2 YSYEKL. CDR3 residues: CASSPDRVRVRF. CDR3 DNA sequence: TGCGCCAGCAGCCCAGACAGGGTAAGGGTTCGGTTT.

The gene calls are TRBV7-2 and TRBJ2-1, with a tentative D call TRBD2 (5 bases). CDR3 length equals 16 residues. Germline assignment: CDR1 SGHTA and CDR2 FQGNSA. Trimming pared 1 base from V and 1 base from J, leaving 11 bases between. CDR3 sequence (DNA): TGTGCCAGCAGCTTAGGGGATTGGACTTCCTACAATGAGCAGTTCTTC. It is translated as CASSLGDWTSYNEQFF. Together with reference TRBV7-2 and TRBJ2-1, the CDR3 gives the full variable domain: GAGVSQSPSNKVTEKGKDVELRCDPISGHTALYWYRQSLGQGLEFLIYFQGNSAPDKSGLPSDRFSAERTGGSVSTLTIQRTQQEDSAVYLCASSLGDWTSYNEQFFGPGTRLTVL.

The chain combines TRBV5-6 with TRBJ2-7; no clear D. CDR3 length equals 12 residues. Trimming removed 0 bases from V and 4 bases from J, with 5 bases in between. Germline loops: CDR1 SGHDT, CDR2 YYEEEE. This CDR3 reads CASSLDKYEQYF. The CDR3 coding sequence is TGTGCCAGCAGCTTGGACAAGTACGAGCAGTACTTC.

The chain carries TRBV7-9 and TRBJ2-1; a weak D match, TRBD1 (5 bases). The V gene lost 5 bases and the J gene lost 7 bases, with 15 bases spanning the gap. There are 14 residues in the CDR3. The V gene's germline CDR1 is SEHNR and CDR2 FQNEAQ (reference sequence). This chain's CDR3 is CASSPRQSLNEQFF. DNA for the CDR3: TGTGCCAGCAGCCCTCGACAGTCCCTAAATGAGCAGTTCTTC.